The 14 T cell receptor beta chains below were found in one sample sequenced in a study of T cell responses to AZD1222 COVID-19 vaccine. Repertoires were generated with immunoSEQ multiplex PCR, while TCRdb's copy carries only in-frame clones and drops some. This sample has approximately 99,000 clones; about 82% occur once, and the top ten carry over 3%. The specimen comprised peripheral blood, sampled on day 0 of AZD1222 vaccination. The receptors here all came from an adult in good health.

The rearrangement joins TRBV7-8 to TRBJ2-7, with TRBD2 matching over 8 bases. The CDR3 consists of 16 residues. J was trimmed by 4 bases and V by 4 bases; bases with no gene match: 12. CDR1 SGHVS and CDR2 FQNEAQ come from the germline V gene. The CDR3 here is CASSSSPIGGAYEQYF. The DNA for the CDR3 is TGTGCCAGCAGCTCATCCCCTATCGGGGGGGCGTACGAGCAGTACTTC.

This clone was recorded a few times. The V call is TRBV6-5, the J call TRBJ2-7; TRBD1 matches 7 bases. The CDR3 runs to 14 residues. Germline CDR1 and CDR2: MNHEY and SVGAGI. Germline trimming cut 6 bases from V and 6 bases from J; bases unmatched to any gene: 11. CDR3 in amino acids: CASRTDRAPFEQYF. The CDR3 DNA sequence: TGTGCCAGCAGAACCGACAGGGCCCCATTCGAGCAGTACTTC.

The chain combines TRBV10-2 with TRBJ1-3; 7 bases match TRBD1. The junction had 4 bases not matched to a gene; V was cut back by 2 bases and J by 6 bases. Germline-derived CDR1 and CDR2 are WSHSY and SAAADI. The CDR3 has 14 amino acids. The CDR3 DNA follows: TGCGCCAGCAGTGAGACAGGGGATGAAAACACCATATATTTT. Its translation is CASSETGDENTIYF.

The rearrangement uses TRBV24-1 and TRBJ1-5; TRBD1 might be the D (5 bases). Trimming took 4 bases from V and 5 from J, leaving 17 bases between them. The CDR3 contains 16 residues. Germline values: CDR1 KGHDR, CDR2 SFDVKD. The CDR3 sequence is CATSDPAGGGDQPQHF. Written as DNA, the CDR3 is TGTGCCACCAGTGACCCTGCGGGCGGGGGGGATCAGCCCCAGCATTTT.

There are a few counts of this clone. The rearrangement uses TRBV4-1 and TRBJ1-1, with 9 nucleotides matching TRBD1. J was trimmed by 6 bases and V by 1 base; bases with no gene match: 15. Germline assignment: CDR1 MGHRA and CDR2 YSYEKL. The CDR3 runs 18 residues. CDR3 DNA sequence: TGCGCCAGCAGCCAAGGGCGGTTTATGGGACAGGGATCATCTGAAGCTTTCTTT. It is translated as CASSQGRFMGQGSSEAFF.

This clone has a handful of counts. An end of the junction differs from the germline gene, which may be a read error. The chain uses TRBV7-8 and TRBJ1-5; 9 bases line up with TRBD1. Germline V gene lookup returns CDR1 SGHVS and CDR2 FQNEAQ. The CDR3 spans 16 residues. The CDR3 reads CASSLAGTGRNQPQHF. CDR3 sequence (DNA): TGTGCCAGCAGCCTAGCCGGGACAGGGAGGAATCAGCCCCAGCATTTT.

J is TRBJ2-2 and V is TRBV9; the match to TRBD1 covers 9 bases. The CDR3 contains 17 residues. CDR1 and CDR2 from the germline V gene are SGDLS and YYNGEE. With V trimmed by 0 bases and J by 1 base, 4 bases remained unmatched. The CDR3 DNA is TGTGCCAGCAGCGTAGCAGGGACAGGGATGAACACCGGGGAGCTGTTTTTT. This codes for CASSVAGTGMNTGELFF.

The CDR3 region is CASSTQYRDTSSYQPQHF. The CDR3 nucleotides are TGTGCCAGTAGTACGCAGTACAGGGACACCTCAAGTTATCAGCCCCAGCATTTT. The V call is TRBV19, the J call TRBJ1-5, with D possibly matching TRBD1 (6 bases). From germline, CDR1 is LNHDA and CDR2 SQIVND (reference sequence). The V end was cut by 4 bases, the J end by 5 bases, with 24 bases between. The CDR3 is 18 residues long. The full variable domain, with the rest looked up from reference TRBV19 and TRBJ1-5, is DGGITQSPKYLFRKEGQNVTLSCEQNLNHDAMYWYRQDPGQGLRLIYYSQIVNDFQKGDIAEGYSVSREKKESFPLTVTSAQKNPTAFYLCASSTQYRDTSSYQPQHFGDGTRLSIL.

The rearrangement joins TRBV28 to TRBJ2-3, with D perhaps TRBD2 (6 bases). V lost 8 bases and J 4 bases, leaving 13 bases between the germline ends. The CDR3 loop spans 13 amino acids. Germline CDR1 MDHEN, CDR2 SYDVKM. As DNA, the CDR3 is TGTGCCAGCTCGTCACTAGCCGCAGATACGCAGTATTTT. Translation: CASSSLAADTQYF. Full variable domain (remainder filled in from reference TRBV28 and TRBJ2-3): DVKVTQSSRYLVKRTGEKVFLECVQDMDHENMFWYRQDPGLGLRLIYFSYDVKMKEKGDIPEGYSVSREKKERFSLILESASTNQTSMYLCASSSLAADTQYFGPGTRLTVL.

The V gene is TRBV5-1, the J gene TRBJ2-3; maybe TRBD1 (6 bases). The germline V gene encodes CDR1 SGHRS and CDR2 YFSETQ. CDR3 length equals 16 residues. Trimming removed 0 bases from V and 1 base from J, with 12 bases in between. CDR3 DNA sequence: TGCGCCAGCAGCTTGGTTCCAGGGGTGGGCACAGATACGCAGTATTTT. This translates into CASSLVPGVGTDTQYF.

V is TRBV10-2 and J is TRBJ2-5, with 12 bases fitting TRBD2. After removal of 6 bases from V and 1 base from J, the junction contained 6 bases not matched to a gene. Germline loops: CDR1 WSHSY, CDR2 SAAADI. CDR3 length: 16 amino acids. CDR3 in amino acids: CASRLLAGGIQETQYF. The CDR3 region has the DNA TGCGCCAGCAGACTACTAGCGGGGGGCATCCAAGAGACCCAGTACTTC.

This chain links TRBV2 with TRBJ2-5, with TRBD1 matching over 8 bases. The germline CDR1 and CDR2 sequences are SNHLY and FYNNEI. The CDR3 is made up of 15 amino acids. V lost 5 bases and J lost 3; bases outside the gene matches: 8. The CDR3 DNA follows: TGTGCCAGCAGTCCCCGGGACAGGAGAAAAGAGACCCAGTACTTC. It specifies CASSPRDRRKETQYF.

The table lists this clone with a few counts. The V and J genes are TRBV4-1 and TRBJ2-6; unclear D gene. Germline V gene lookup returns CDR1 MGHRA and CDR2 YSYEKL. The V gene lost 5 bases and the J gene lost 0 bases, with 8 bases spanning the gap. This CDR3 region has 15 residues. CDR3 sequence (DNA): TGCGCCAGCAGCTTCACCCACTCTGGGGCCAACGTCCTGACTTTC. As protein: CASSFTHSGANVLTF.

In this sample, this clone turned up a few times. This rearrangement joins TRBV5-4 to TRBJ2-1; D gene unclear. Germline V gives CDR1 SGHNT, CDR2 YYREEE (reference sequence). Trimming removed 1 base at V and 7 bases at J, with 6 bases between. The CDR3 runs 12 residues. The CDR3 DNA reads TGTGCCAGCAGCTTGTGGAAGAATGAGCAGTTCTTC. Translated, it gives CASSLWKNEQFF.